This T cell receptor beta chain was sequenced in a study of T-cell reconstitution after alpha-beta-depleted transplantation in children. General study findings and limits: In patients about two months after transplant, alpha-beta T cells reportedly arose from several hundred expanded graft clones. Diversity and T-cell counts at one year after transplant derived mostly from new T cells.

Germline V lookup: CDR1 MNHEY, CDR2 SMNVEV (reference sequence). V trimming: 6 bases; J trimming: 4 bases; junction bases outside the gene matches: 6. The CDR3 sequence is 15 residues long. Many counts were recorded for this clonotype. Its antigen is unknown. Unique molecular identifiers were used in preparing the TCRbeta library. A single record per CDR3 protein comes from TCRdb applying MiXCR to the PCR reads. The table records some 600,000 distinct CDR3 sequences, over 10% of them present only once. This specimen consisted of PBMCs, mostly from graft donor cells, obtained 360 days after TCRalphabeta/CD19-depleted stem cell transplant. The V call is TRBV27, the J call TRBJ2-1, with TRBD2 matching over 10 bases. The clonotype originates from a male patient aged 5 to 17 who had a stem cell transplant for acute myeloid leukemia, so the T cells may come from the graft donor. The CDR3 here is CASRRGLAEYNEQFF. The CDR3 nucleotides read TGTGCCAGCAGACGAGGACTAGCGGAATACAATGAGCAGTTCTTC.